This T cell receptor beta chain was sequenced during a study of CD8 T cells in ankylosing spondylitis. Study-level points and caveats: There was reportedly significant enrichment of clones that were disease-linked in matched ankylosing spondylitis synovial fluid. Clones that were linked to disease were CD8+ and were relatively rare in peripheral blood. Within ankylosing spondylitis blood, a TCR beta motif made up of several highly homologous variants appeared to be characteristic.

V shed 2 bases and J shed 5 bases, with 10 bases lying between them. From germline, CDR1 is SGHVS and CDR2 FQNEAQ. The CDR3 is made up of 14 amino acids. For TCR beta, libraries came from quantitative 5'-RACE with molecular barcodes. Via MiXCR, TCRdb re-called the 5' RACE reads, giving one row per CDR3 protein. This repertoire shows tens of thousands of distinct CDR3 sequences, approximately 30% found once; its top ten account for less than 60%. This clonotype was counted only a few times. No antigen is known for it. Sequencing was carried out using blood, either unsorted or a sorted T cell fraction (not recorded which). The chain carries TRBV7-8 and TRBJ2-1; D possibly matches TRBD1 or TRBD2 (5 bases each). The sequence came from a male donor with ankylosing spondylitis or in good health (not recorded which). The CDR3 sequence: CASSLKGTDNEQFF. The CDR3 DNA reads as TGTGCCAGCAGCTTAAAGGGGACGGACAATGAGCAGTTCTTC.